These 30 T cell receptor beta chains originate from one sample sequenced in a study. TCRdb re-analysed the 5' RACE reads in MiXCR, keeping a single row per CDR3 protein. Among about 34,000 distinct CDR3 sequences listed, 20% to 30% were seen once. Sequencing used naive CD4+ T cells sorted from a lymph node. The subset denotes: naive CD4+ T cells, CD4+CD45RA+CD25-. These receptor sequences come from a female donor with breast cancer.

This chain uses TRBV7-2 with TRBJ1-5, with D possibly matching TRBD1 (5 bases). CDR1 is SGHTA, CDR2 FQGNSA, per germline. Deletions cut 5 bases from V and 3 bases from J, with 17 bases between. The CDR3 has 16 residues. CDR3 DNA: TGTGCCAGCAGCCTTCGGCCGGGGGGGTACAATCAGCCCCAGCATTTT. It yields the protein CASSLRPGGYNQPQHF.

This clonotype has a count of ten or more. The chain combines TRBV20-1 with TRBJ2-3; D perhaps matches TRBD1 (6 bases). Germline loops: CDR1 DFQATT, CDR2 SNEGSKA (reference sequence). The CDR3 totals 13 residues. V was clipped by 6 bases and J by 4 bases, with 14 bases between them. CDR3 amino acids: CSAGDWTADTQYF. The CDR3 coding sequence is TGCAGTGCGGGGGATTGGACAGCAGATACGCAGTATTTT.

The chain has TRBV20-1 and TRBJ1-2; D not certain. V was pared by 3 bases and J by 8 bases, with 7 bases between. The CDR3 loop spans 10 amino acids. Germline loops: CDR1 DFQATT, CDR2 SNEGSKA (reference sequence). The CDR3 DNA reads as TGCAGTGCTAGGGGGTGGGGCTACACCTTC. Amino acid sequence: CSARGWGYTF.

Concerning this clonotype: A much larger clone lies one base from this, so it may be a read error. The chain recombines TRBV5-1 with TRBJ1-2; D unresolved. The CDR3 is made up of 13 amino acids. Germline V gene lookup returns CDR1 SGHRS and CDR2 YFSETQ. Here the CDR3 reads CASSTSANYGCTF. Written as DNA, the CDR3 is TGCGCCAGCAGCACCAGTGCTAACTATGGCTGCACCTTC.

The chain joins TRBV12-3 or TRBV12-4 to TRBJ2-7; the match to TRBD2 covers 7 bases. V lost 5 bases to trimming and J lost 3 bases; unmatched junction nucleotides: 1. The CDR3 is 12 residues long. The CDR3 DNA sequence: TGTGCCAGCAGTGGGACTATCTACGAGCAGTACTTC. This sequence encodes CASSGTIYEQYF.

This clonotype has just a few counts. This chain links TRBV6-2 or TRBV6-3 with TRBJ1-5, with D possibly being TRBD1 (5 bases). The ends were cut back, 2 bases at V and 5 bases at J, with 19 bases in the middle. This CDR3 has 17 amino acids. CDR1 MNHEY and CDR2 SVGEGT come from the germline V gene. The CDR3 protein is CASSYPFRDRIDQPQHF. DNA of the CDR3: TGTGCCAGCAGTTACCCTTTTCGTGACAGAATAGATCAGCCCCAGCATTTT.

To note about this clonotype: This may be a read error: a much more frequent sequence differs by one nucleotide. This rearrangement joins TRBV12-3 or TRBV12-4 to TRBJ2-2, with D unclear. This CDR3 has 13 amino acids. Trimming removed 1 base from V and 6 bases from J, with 6 bases in between. The CDR3 is CASSLVDAGELFF. The DNA of the CDR3 is TGTGCCAGCAGTTTAGTCGACGCCGGGGAGCTGTTTTTT.

This clonotype was observed a few times. V gene TRBV12-3 or TRBV12-4 combines with J gene TRBJ2-5, with 13 bases identical to TRBD2. The V segment lost 1 base and the J segment 5 bases; nucleotides outside the gene matches: 10. The CDR3 runs 18 residues. The CDR3 here is CASSLVPGLAGVEETQYF. CDR3 coding DNA: TGTGCCAGCAGTTTAGTCCCAGGACTAGCGGGAGTGGAGGAGACCCAGTACTTC.

V and J are TRBV30 and TRBJ2-1, with D possibly matching TRBD1 (5 bases). The ends were cut back, 0 bases at V and 7 bases at J, with 7 bases in the middle. This CDR3 has 12 amino acids. Germline CDR1 is GTSNPN and CDR2 is SVGIG (reference sequence). In DNA, the CDR3 is TGTGCCTGGAGTGTCCAGGGTAATGAGCAGTTCTTC. It specifies CAWSVQGNEQFF.

By share, this clonotype counts as medium-sized. This CDR3 reads CASSYSTGVDTIYF. The CDR3 DNA follows: TGTGCCAGCAGTTACTCGACAGGCGTAGACACCATATATTTT. The gene calls are TRBV6-5 and TRBJ1-3; a possible D gene is TRBD1 (6 bases). This CDR3 spans 14 amino acids. Germline V gene lookup returns CDR1 MNHEY and CDR2 SVGAGI. Trimming took 0 bases from V and 8 from J, leaving 11 bases between them.

This clonotype has just one count. A single base separates this from a much larger clone, so it may be a read error. The chain links TRBV6-2 or TRBV6-3 to TRBJ2-1; 8 bases agree with TRBD2. Germline V gene data show CDR1 as MNHEY and CDR2 as SVGEGT. The CDR3 is 14 residues long. CDR3 region: CASRPSGFYSEQFF. The CDR3 DNA reads TGTGCCAGCAGGCCTAGCGGGTTCTACAGTGAGCAGTTCTTC.

This clonotype was found a few times. The rearrangement links TRBV15 to TRBJ2-7; 8 nucleotides agree with TRBD1. Germline CDR1 is LNHNV and CDR2 is YYDKDF (reference sequence). CDR3 length: 21 amino acids. With 2 bases clipped from V and 3 bases from J, the junction kept 24 bases outside the gene matches. CDR3 in amino acids: CATSRRVPGTGHSASLYEQYF. The CDR3 bases are TGTGCCACCAGCAGACGCGTCCCCGGGACAGGCCATTCCGCATCTCTCTACGAGCAGTACTTC.

In the case of this clonotype: A read error is possible here, since a much larger clone lies one base away. The V gene is TRBV5-1, the J gene TRBJ2-7; D is ambiguous. The CDR3 sequence is 13 residues long. The germline V and J ends were trimmed by 6 bases and 5 bases, with 15 bases remaining between them. Germline V gives CDR1 SGHRS, CDR2 YFSETQ. CDR3 sequence (DNA): TGCGCCAGCACTGCACGCCCGGGCGACGAGCAGTACTTC. Translated: CASTARPGDEQYF.

In its sample, this clonotype was seen a few times. This chain connects TRBV2 to TRBJ2-3; 8 positions agree with TRBD2. V shed 7 bases and J 6 bases; nucleotides not matched to a gene: 12. Germline V CDR1 and CDR2: SNHLY, FYNNEI. The CDR3 runs to 15 residues. The CDR3 bases are TGTGCCAGCAACCCCGGGACTAGGAGAAGCGATACGCAGTATTTT. It codes for CASNPGTRRSDTQYF.

This clonotype showed up just a few times. The chain recombines TRBV12-3 or TRBV12-4 with TRBJ1-1; D is possibly TRBD1 (6 bases). The CDR3 sequence is 13 residues long. V dropped 7 bases and J dropped 1 base, with 10 bases sitting between them. DNA for the CDR3: TGTGCCAGCACCCTGGGACAGAACACTGAAGCTTTCTTT. It is translated as CASTLGQNTEAFF.

The chain couples TRBV28 to TRBJ1-6, with D unclear. CDR3 length equals 12 residues. Germline CDR1 reads MDHEN; CDR2 reads SYDVKM. Trimming stripped 5 bases from V and 9 bases from J, with 8 bases between. This chain's CDR3 is CASSIYSSPLHF. The CDR3 nucleotides read TGTGCCAGCAGTATTTACAGTTCACCCCTCCACTTT. The whole variable domain, filled in from reference TRBV28 and TRBJ1-6, reads DVKVTQSSRYLVKRTGEKVFLECVQDMDHENMFWYRQDPGLGLRLIYFSYDVKMKEKGDIPEGYSVSREKKERFSLILESASTNQTSMYLCASSIYSSPLHFGNGTRLTVT.

CDR3 region: CASGLTGTGFRETQYF. As DNA, the CDR3 is TGTGCTAGTGGTTTGACCGGGACAGGGTTTCGTGAGACCCAGTACTTC. This sequence joins TRBV12-5 and TRBJ2-5; TRBD1 aligns across 9 bases. The CDR3 length is 16 residues. V was clipped by 2 bases and J by 5 bases; unmatched bases: 9. Germline values: CDR1 LGHNT, CDR2 FRNRAP.

This clonotype was observed at least ten times. The rearrangement links TRBV9 to TRBJ2-1, with a possible D match to TRBD2 (5 bases). V was trimmed by 0 bases and J by 4 bases, leaving 14 bases between them. Germline V lookup: CDR1 SGDLS, CDR2 YYNGEE. This CDR3 is 16 amino acids long. For the CDR3, the DNA is TGTGCCAGCAGCGTAGCATACCGGGGTTCTTACAATGAGCAGTTCTTC. It is translated as CASSVAYRGSYNEQFF.

Remarks on this clonotype: A clone one base away is much larger, so this may be a read error. The chain recombines TRBV4-2 with TRBJ1-5; no clear D. This CDR3 has 17 residues. The germline V gene encodes CDR1 LGHNA and CDR2 YNFKEQ. Here the CDR3 reads CARSPGIPSGSNQPQHF. The CDR3 region has the DNA TGTGCCCGCAGCCCGGGCATTCCCTCGGGTAGCAATCAGCCCCAGCATTTT.

About this clonotype itself: A much larger clone sits a single nucleotide away, making a read error possible. This chain uses TRBV20-1 with TRBJ2-7; 7 positions match TRBD1. The CDR3 covers 14 residues. V lost 2 bases to trimming and J lost 0 bases; unmatched junction nucleotides: 4. Looked up from germline, CDR1 is DFQATT and CDR2 is SNEGSKA (reference sequence). CDR3 sequence: CSARLGGLSYEQYF. CDR3 DNA sequence: TGCAGTGCTAGACTAGGGGGCCTCTCCTACGAGCAGTACTTC.

Concerning this clonotype itself: In this CDR3 the conserved last residue, phenylalanine or tryptophan, is missing, so a read error is likely. The chain is built from TRBV5-6 and TRBJ1-1; 7 nucleotides align to TRBD1. Losses at the gene ends were 4 bases for V and 11 bases for J; bases not matched to a gene: 8. Germline assignment: CDR1 SGHDT and CDR2 YYEEEE. The CDR3 has 12 residues. The CDR3 DNA follows: TGTGCCAGCAGCCGCTACACAGGGGCCGCTTTCCTT. Protein product: CASSRYTGAAFL.

This clonotype came up many times. The V gene is TRBV27, the J gene TRBJ1-2; D is unresolved. The CDR3 is 13 residues long. V dropped 4 bases and J dropped 4 bases, with 10 bases sitting between them. The germline gives CDR1 MNHEY, CDR2 SMNVEV (reference sequence). CDR3 nucleotide sequence: TGTGCCAGCAGTTCCGGGAGGATCTATGGCTACACCTTC. It codes for CASSSGRIYGYTF.

This clonotype occurred a few times. V usage is TRBV7-2 and J usage is TRBJ1-3; 7 nucleotides agree with TRBD1. The CDR3 extends over 15 amino acids. V shed 5 bases, J shed 1 base, and the junction held 5 bases outside the gene matches. The germline V gene encodes CDR1 SGHTA and CDR2 FQGNSA. DNA for the CDR3: TGTGCCAGCAGCCCCCAGGGGGGATCTGGAAACACCATATATTTT. Its protein product is CASSPQGGSGNTIYF.

This clonotype was counted at least ten times. The chain employs TRBV5-1 and TRBJ2-1; 8 positions agree with TRBD2. Germline CDR1 and CDR2: SGHRS and YFSETQ. V lost 4 bases, J lost 9 bases, and 12 bases stayed unmatched. CDR3 size: 15 residues. The CDR3: CASSMSTGGPGEQFF. Here the CDR3 DNA reads TGCGCCAGCAGCATGAGTACGGGGGGGCCGGGTGAGCAGTTCTTC.

Only a few counts were recorded for this clonotype. The genes are TRBV4-1 and TRBJ1-5; D is possibly TRBD1 (6 bases). CDR1 MGHRA and CDR2 YSYEKL come from the germline V gene. The CDR3 has 15 amino acids. The V and J ends lost 0 bases and 5 bases respectively, with 11 bases between them. CDR3 in amino acids: CASSQEPGADQPQHF. For the CDR3, the DNA is TGCGCCAGCAGCCAAGAACCAGGGGCGGATCAGCCCCAGCATTTT.

This sequence joins TRBV20-1 and TRBJ2-1; weak D call: TRBD1 (6 bases). The germline CDR1 and CDR2 sequences are DFQATT and SNEGSKA (reference sequence). Between the trimmed V and J ends, which lost 4 bases and 4 bases, there was a span of 8 bases. This CDR3 comprises 12 residues. The CDR3 DNA reads as TGCAGTGCTAAGGACAGATACAATGAGCAGTTCTTC. This gives the protein CSAKDRYNEQFF.

This chain connects TRBV27 to TRBJ2-1, with 11 bases lining up with TRBD1. V shed 2 bases and J 9 bases; nucleotides not matched to a gene: 6. The CDR3 consists of 15 residues. Germline V gene data show CDR1 as MNHEY and CDR2 as SMNVEV (reference sequence). For the CDR3, the DNA is TGTGCCAGCAGTTTAACGGGACAGGGGGTGATTGAGCAGTTCTTC. Its translation: CASSLTGQGVIEQFF.

This chain's CDR3 is CASSEGVAGAAQYF. The CDR3 DNA reads as TGCGCCAGCAGTGAGGGGGTGGCGGGGGCGGCCCAGTACTTC. V is TRBV10-2 and J is TRBJ2-5, with D possibly matching TRBD2 (7 bases). The CDR3 spans 14 residues. In germline, CDR1 is WSHSY, CDR2 SAAADI. Trimming stripped 2 bases from V and 9 bases from J, with 16 bases between.

This clonotype rates as medium-sized. The chain employs TRBV5-6 and TRBJ2-1, with 9 bases fitting TRBD2. The CDR3 totals 18 residues. Germline CDR1 SGHDT, CDR2 YYEEEE. Trimming cost V 5 bases and J 0 bases; bases outside gene matches: 12. The CDR3 bases are TGTGCCAGCAGTACCCGTTGGCTAGCGGGGTTCTCCTACAATGAGCAGTTCTTC. Its protein product is CASSTRWLAGFSYNEQFF. The whole variable domain, filled in from reference TRBV5-6 and TRBJ2-1, reads DAGVTQSPTHLIKTRGQQVTLRCSPKSGHDTVSWYQQALGQGPQFIFQYYEEEERQRGNFPDRFSGHQFPNYSSELNVNALLLGDSALYLCASSTRWLAGFSYNEQFFGPGTRLTVL.

There are a few counts of this clonotype. The chain links TRBV18 to TRBJ2-1; D ambiguous. The length of the CDR3 is 14 residues. Germline V lookup: CDR1 KGHSH, CDR2 LQKENI. The V end was cut by 3 bases, the J end by 13 bases, with 19 bases between. This chain's CDR3 is CASSPEYGTPDQFF. DNA for the CDR3: TGTGCCAGCTCACCCGAGTACGGTACCCCAGACCAGTTCTTC.